This TCR beta chain originates from a study of T cell repertoires in cytomegalovirus infection. Study information: An indication of both CMV infection and matching HLA type came from public TCR beta signatures. Notes on the study in general: Identification of carriers of CMV plus the relevant HLA was performed using cumulative public TCR beta family frequency. CMV-specific TCR beta clonotypes restricted by HLA-C dominated the ex vivo response.

In this sample, this clonotype turned up many times. The target antigen is unknown. MiXCR, applied by TCRdb to the reads, yields one record per CDR3 protein. The sample lists 600,000 to 800,000 distinct CDR3 sequences, about 24% seen once, with around 8% in the top ten. Sequenced sample: CD8+ T cells from PBMCs. This TCR derives from a human donor in good health (CMV status not recorded). Some clones in this sample may be carry-over from other donors' samples.

CDR3 in DNA: TGTGCCAGCAGCTTTTCAGCTAGCGGACAGCCCCAGCATTTT. Residues: CASSFSASGQPQHF. The chain is built from TRBV7-8 and TRBJ1-5; no clear D. With 3 bases removed from V and 7 bases from J, the gap between germline ends came to 13 bases. Germline CDR1 reads SGHVS; CDR2 reads FQNEAQ. The CDR3 sequence is 14 residues long.